This T cell receptor (beta chain) was sequenced in a study of blood T cell repertoires in COVID-19. Turning to the study itself: Material from acute and convalescent COVID-19 was sourced from the United States, Italy and Spain. PBMCs, B-cell-depleted T cells, or T cells were the source of the cDNA or gDNA that made up the material.

This clone was seen just once. Germline V gene lookup returns CDR1 SQVTM and CDR2 ANQGSEA. The CDR3 length is 14 residues. The trim removed 6 bases at V and 5 bases at J, leaving 7 bases unmatched. In the original workflow: It was from reference gene primer amplification that nucleated cell counts were estimated. Profiling relied on immunoSEQ multiplex PCR, and the TCRdb table lists in-frame clones only, not all of them. The V and J calls and clone size are taken from that table; D and trimming were inferred from the DNA. The top ten hold around 2.9% of the sample, which has some 65,000 clones, around 86% seen once.

Sequenced input: peripheral blood. The sequence was obtained from a man aged 80 or over with acute or convalescent COVID-19. The chain is built from TRBV29-1 and TRBJ2-4; TRBD1 matches 10 bases. The CDR3, as DNA: TGCAGCGTGGCCCTGGGGACAGGGGAAAACATTCAGTACTTC. This encodes CSVALGTGENIQYF.